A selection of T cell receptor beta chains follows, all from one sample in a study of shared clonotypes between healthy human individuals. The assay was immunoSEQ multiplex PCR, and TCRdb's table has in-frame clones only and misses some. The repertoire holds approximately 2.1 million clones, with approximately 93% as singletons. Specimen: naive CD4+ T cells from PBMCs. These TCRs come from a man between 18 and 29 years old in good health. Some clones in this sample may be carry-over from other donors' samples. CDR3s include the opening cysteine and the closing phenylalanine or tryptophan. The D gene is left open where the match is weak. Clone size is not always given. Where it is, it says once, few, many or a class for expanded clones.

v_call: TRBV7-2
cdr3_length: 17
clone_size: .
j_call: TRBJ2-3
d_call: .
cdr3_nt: TGTGCCAGCAGCTCCTACTCCGCTGGGTCTAGCACAGATACGCAGTATTTT
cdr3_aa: CASSSYSAGSSTDTQYF

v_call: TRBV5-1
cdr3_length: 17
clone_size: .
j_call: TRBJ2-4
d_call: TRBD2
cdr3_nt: TGCGCCAGCAGCCCGACGACTAGCGGGGTAAGCCAAAACATTCAGTACTTC
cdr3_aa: CASSPTTSGVSQNIQYF

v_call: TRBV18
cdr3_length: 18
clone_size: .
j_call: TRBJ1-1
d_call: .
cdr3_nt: TGTGCCAGCCCACAGTTTTTGTTTCCACAAATAACAGGGAGTGAAGCTTTCTTT
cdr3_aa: CASPQFLFPQITGSEAFF

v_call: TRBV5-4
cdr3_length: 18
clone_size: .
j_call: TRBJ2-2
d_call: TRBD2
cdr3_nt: TGTGCCAGCAGCTCCCTGGCTAGCGGGAGGGCGAACACCGGGGAGCTGTTTTTT
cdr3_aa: CASSSLASGRANTGELFF

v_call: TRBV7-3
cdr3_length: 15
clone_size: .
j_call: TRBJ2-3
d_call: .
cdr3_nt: TGTGCCAGCAGCTTAACCGGGCAGGGAACAGATACGCAGTATTTT
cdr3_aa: CASSLTGQGTDTQYF

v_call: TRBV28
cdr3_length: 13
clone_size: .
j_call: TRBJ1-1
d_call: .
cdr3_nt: TGTGCCAGCAGTTTAAAGCGGGTAACGGGAGCTTTCTTT
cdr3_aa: CASSLKRVTGAFF

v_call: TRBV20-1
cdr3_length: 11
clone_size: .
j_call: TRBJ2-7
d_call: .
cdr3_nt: TGCAGTGCTACGAATCGGATCGAGCAGTACTTC
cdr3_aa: CSATNRIEQYF

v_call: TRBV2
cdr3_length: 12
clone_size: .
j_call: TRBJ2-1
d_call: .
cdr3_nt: TGTGCCAGCATACAGGAACTAAATGAGCAGTTCTTC
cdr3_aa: CASIQELNEQFF

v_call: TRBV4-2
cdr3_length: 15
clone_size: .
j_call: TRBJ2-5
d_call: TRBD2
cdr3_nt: TGTGCCAGCAGCCAAGATGATCGACTAGCAGGGACCCAGTACTTC
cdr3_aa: CASSQDDRLAGTQYF

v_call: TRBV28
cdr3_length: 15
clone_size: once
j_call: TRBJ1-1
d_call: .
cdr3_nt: TGTGCCAGCACCCTCACTGAGATAGTGAACACTGAAGCTTTCTTT
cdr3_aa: CASTLTEIVNTEAFF

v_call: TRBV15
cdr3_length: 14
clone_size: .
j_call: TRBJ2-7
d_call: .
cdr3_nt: TGTGCCACCAGCTCCTCAAGGGACTCCTACGAGCAGTACTTC
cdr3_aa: CATSSSRDSYEQYF

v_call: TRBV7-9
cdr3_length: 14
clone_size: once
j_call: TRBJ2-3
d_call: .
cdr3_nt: TGTGCCAGCAGCCGCGGTAGCGTGGGAAATACGCAGTATTTT
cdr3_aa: CASSRGSVGNTQYF

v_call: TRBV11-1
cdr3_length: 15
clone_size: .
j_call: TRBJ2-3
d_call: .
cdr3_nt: TGTGCCAGCAGCCAGCGGGTGTCTGGCACAGATACGCAGTATTTT
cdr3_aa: CASSQRVSGTDTQYF

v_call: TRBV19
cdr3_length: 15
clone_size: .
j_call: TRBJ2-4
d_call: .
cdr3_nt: TGTGCCAGTAGTGACGGGGGTGCGGCCAAAAACATTCAGTACTTC
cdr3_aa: CASSDGGAAKNIQYF

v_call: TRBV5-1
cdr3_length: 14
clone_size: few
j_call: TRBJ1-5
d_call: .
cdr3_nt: TGCGCCAGCAGCTTGGAACAGGGAAGTCAGCCCCAGCATTTT
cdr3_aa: CASSLEQGSQPQHF

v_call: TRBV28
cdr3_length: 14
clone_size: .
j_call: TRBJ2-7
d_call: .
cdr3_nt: TGTGCCAGCAGTTCCCTCGGCGGTCCCTACGAGCAGTACTTC
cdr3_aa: CASSSLGGPYEQYF

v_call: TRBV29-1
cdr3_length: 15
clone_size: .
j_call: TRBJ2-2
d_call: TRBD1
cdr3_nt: TGCAGCGTTGAGGGAAGAACAGGGGCTGCGGGGGAGCTGTTTTTT
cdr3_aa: CSVEGRTGAAGELFF